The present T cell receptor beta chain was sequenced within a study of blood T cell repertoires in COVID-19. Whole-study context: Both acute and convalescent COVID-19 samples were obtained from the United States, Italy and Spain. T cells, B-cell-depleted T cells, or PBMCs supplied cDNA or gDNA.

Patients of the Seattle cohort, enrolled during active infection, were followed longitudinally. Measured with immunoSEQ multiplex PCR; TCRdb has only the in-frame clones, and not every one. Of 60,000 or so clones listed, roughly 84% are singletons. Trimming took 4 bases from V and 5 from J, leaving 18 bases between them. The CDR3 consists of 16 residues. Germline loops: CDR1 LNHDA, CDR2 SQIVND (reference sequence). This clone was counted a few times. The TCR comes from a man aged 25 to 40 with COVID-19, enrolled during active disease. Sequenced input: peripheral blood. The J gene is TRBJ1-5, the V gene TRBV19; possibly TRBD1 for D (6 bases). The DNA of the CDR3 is TGTGCCAGTAGTAAACGGAGGGGGGGGGCTGATCAGCCCCAGCATTTT. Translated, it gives CASSKRRGGADQPQHF.